Each of the 24 T cell receptor beta chains below was sequenced from the same sample in a study of shared clonotypes between healthy human individuals. TCRdb's table, derived via immunoSEQ multiplex PCR, lists solely in-frame clones and lacks some. The sample lists 2 million to 3 million clones, approximately 92% occurring once. The sample taken for sequencing was naive CD4+ T cells sorted from blood. Subset in this sample: CD45RA+ positively selected. The origin of the receptors is a man aged 18-30 years in good health.

The chain couples TRBV5-1 to TRBJ2-3; tentative D call: TRBD2 (5 bases). Per germline, CDR1 SGHRS and CDR2 YFSETQ. The ends were cut back, 6 bases at V and 2 bases at J, with 10 bases in the middle. The CDR3 covers 13 residues. The CDR3 DNA sequence: TGCGCCAGCAATTCGGGAAACACAGATACGCAGTATTTT. This codes for CASNSGNTDTQYF. The full variable domain, rest sourced from reference TRBV5-1 and TRBJ2-3, is KAGVTQTPRYLIKTRGQQVTLSCSPISGHRSVSWYQQTPGQGLQFLFEYFSETQRNKGNFPGRFSGRQFSNSRSEMNVSTLELGDSALYLCASNSGNTDTQYFGPGTRLTVL.

The chain links TRBV9 to TRBJ2-7; either TRBD1 or TRBD2 may supply D (6 bases each). This CDR3 spans 18 amino acids. CDR1 is SGDLS and CDR2 is YYNGEE in the germline V gene. V lost 4 bases to trimming and J lost 0 bases, with 23 bases between them. The CDR3 bases are TGTGCCAGCAGCCCATTCAAAGTCGGGGGCCCCAGCTCCTACGAGCAGTACTTC. It specifies CASSPFKVGGPSSYEQYF.

The gene calls are TRBV4-1 and TRBJ2-5; 8 bases map to TRBD2. Germline CDR1 and CDR2: MGHRA and YSYEKL. The V gene end was trimmed by 0 bases and the J gene end by 5 bases; junction bases not matched to a gene: 5. The CDR3 is 15 residues long. The CDR3 region has the DNA TGCGCCAGCAGCCAAGAATCTAGCGGGCGGGAGACCCAGTACTTC. Protein product: CASSQESSGRETQYF.

The rearrangement links TRBV5-1 to TRBJ2-1, with 10 bases that match TRBD1. From germline, CDR1 is SGHRS and CDR2 YFSETQ. V was pared by 4 bases and J by 6 bases, with 4 bases of the junction left unmatched. The CDR3 sequence is 14 residues long. As DNA, the CDR3 is TGCGCCAGCAGCCCCGGGACAGGGGCCAATGAGCAGTTCTTC. It yields the protein CASSPGTGANEQFF.

V usage is TRBV27 and J usage is TRBJ1-5; D is perhaps TRBD1 (5 bases). The CDR3 is 15 amino acids. The V end was cut by 2 bases, the J end by 5 bases, with 13 bases between. Germline V lookup: CDR1 MNHEY, CDR2 SMNVEV (reference sequence). CDR3 residues: CASSLAGYNHQPQHF. DNA for the CDR3: TGTGCCAGCAGTTTAGCAGGGTATAACCATCAGCCCCAGCATTTT.

The sample holds one count of this clone. The chain joins TRBV21-1 to TRBJ2-2. TRBV21-1 is described as a pseudogene. The CDR3 sequence is 9 residues long. The CDR3 nucleotides read TGTGCCAGCTGGGGGAAGATGTTTTTT. This gives the protein CASWGKMFF.

The CDR3: CATSRGDSANTGELFF. CDR3 nucleotides: TGTGCCACCAGCAGAGGGGACAGTGCGAACACCGGGGAGCTGTTTTTT. V gene TRBV15 combines with J gene TRBJ2-2, with 7 bases aligning to TRBD1. In germline, CDR1 is LNHNV, CDR2 YYDKDF (reference sequence). This CDR3 has 16 residues. V was clipped by 1 base and J by 0 bases; unmatched bases: 2.

A remark on this clone: The junction departs from germline at one end; a sequencing error may be responsible. V usage is TRBV2 and J usage is TRBJ2-3; TRBD1 matches at 11 bases. The CDR3 contains 15 residues. Germline CDR1 reads SNHLY; CDR2 reads FYNNEI. The CDR3, as DNA: TGTGCCAGTAATTCAAGGACAGGGGGCACGGATACGCAGTATTTT. It codes for CASNSRTGGTDTQYF.

This chain links TRBV29-1 with TRBJ1-2, with 8 bases matching TRBD1. Germline CDR1 reads SQVTM; CDR2 reads ANQGSEA. The CDR3 consists of 12 residues. Unmatched junction bases numbered 9, after V lost 4 bases and J lost 11 bases. CDR3 loop: CSVASGTGLYTF. CDR3 nucleotides: TGCAGCGTTGCGTCTGGGACAGGCCTGTACACCTTC.

The CDR3: CAISGGRGPNTEAFF. In DNA form, the CDR3 reads TGTGCCATCAGTGGTGGGAGAGGACCGAACACTGAAGCTTTCTTT. J is TRBJ1-1 and V is TRBV10-3; D is uncertain. This CDR3 is 15 amino acids long. Trimming removed 4 bases at V and 1 base at J, with 13 bases between. Germline V gene lookup returns CDR1 ENHRY and CDR2 SYGVKD.

The chain carries TRBV9 and TRBJ1-4; 9 nucleotides line up with TRBD1. The V and J ends lost 3 bases and 10 bases, in that order; junction bases with no gene match: 4. The CDR3 spans 13 residues. In germline, CDR1 is SGDLS, CDR2 YYNGEE. For the CDR3, the DNA is TGTGCCAGCAGCGCTACAGGGGGCGGAAAACTGTTTTTT. Amino acids: CASSATGGGKLFF.

The rearrangement uses TRBV6-1 and TRBJ1-5; perhaps TRBD1 as D (6 bases). From germline, CDR1 is MNHNS and CDR2 SASEGT. Trimming left V 7 bases short and J 4 bases short, with 14 bases between. There are 14 residues in the CDR3. The CDR3 sequence: CASTRLGANQPQHF. CDR3 sequence (DNA): TGTGCCAGCACCCGTTTGGGGGCGAATCAGCCCCAGCATTTT.

This rearrangement joins TRBV5-5 to TRBJ1-1; 7 bases align to TRBD1. The germline gives CDR1 SGHKS, CDR2 YYEKEE (reference sequence). The CDR3 totals 14 residues. V shed 6 bases, J shed 0 bases, and the junction held 5 bases outside the gene matches. Here the CDR3 reads CASTEQGLNTEAFF. The CDR3 DNA reads TGTGCCAGCACTGAACAGGGGCTGAACACTGAAGCTTTCTTT.

Of note for this clone: Other nucleotide sequences in the sample specify the same CDR3. The chain couples TRBV2 to TRBJ2-1; TRBD2 aligns across 9 bases. Unmatched junction bases numbered 4, after V lost 3 bases and J lost 4 bases. Germline CDR1 and CDR2: SNHLY and FYNNEI. The CDR3 consists of 15 residues. CDR3 sequence: CASSDGLAGYNEQFF. The DNA of the CDR3 is TGTGCCAGCAGTGATGGGCTAGCGGGGTACAATGAGCAGTTCTTC.

The V call is TRBV7-3, the J call TRBJ2-7, with 7 bases fitting TRBD2. Unmatched junction bases numbered 14, after V lost 3 bases and J lost 6 bases. The germline CDR1 and CDR2 sequences are SGHTA and FQGTGA. The CDR3 covers 16 residues. In DNA, the CDR3 is TGTGCCAGCAGCTTCCGAGACCCGGGAGGAGGTTGCGAGCAGTACTTC. It specifies CASSFRDPGGGCEQYF.

The chain combines TRBV6-5 with TRBJ1-3, with D hard to call. Germline V CDR1 and CDR2: MNHEY, SVGAGI. V gave up 4 bases and J gave up 0 bases, with 13 bases separating them. The CDR3 covers 16 residues. The CDR3 loop reads CASSSALTSSGNTIYF. As DNA, the CDR3 is TGTGCCAGCAGTTCCGCCTTGACAAGCTCTGGAAACACCATATATTTT.

The chain recombines TRBV7-2 with TRBJ2-7; D is uncertain. The V end lost 5 bases, the J end lost 0 bases, and 14 bases lay between the germline ends. The CDR3 is made up of 15 amino acids. Per the germline V gene, CDR1 is SGHTA and CDR2 is FQGNSA. The CDR3 region has the DNA TGTGCCAGCAGCCAAACAGCAGGTACCTCCTACGAGCAGTACTTC. Translation: CASSQTAGTSYEQYF.

The chain uses TRBV27 and TRBJ2-7, with 9 bases that match TRBD1. J lost 1 base, V lost 6 bases, and 7 bases had no gene match. The CDR3 is made up of 15 amino acids. Germline V gene lookup returns CDR1 MNHEY and CDR2 SMNVEV (reference sequence). CDR3 sequence (DNA): TGTGCCAGCAGAAGGACAGGGGACGAATCCTACGAGCAGTACTTC. Encoded protein: CASRRTGDESYEQYF.

This chain connects TRBV2 to TRBJ2-1; TRBD2 agrees at 11 bases. The CDR3 consists of 15 residues. Germline values: CDR1 SNHLY, CDR2 FYNNEI. The V gene end was trimmed by 7 bases and the J gene end by 2 bases; junction bases not matched to a gene: 4. The DNA for the CDR3 is TGTGCCAGCACCAGACTAGCGGGGACCTACAATGAGCAGTTCTTC. Protein product: CASTRLAGTYNEQFF.

The chain carries TRBV6-6 and TRBJ1-1; D is unresolved. The CDR3 sequence is 14 residues long. Per the germline V gene, CDR1 is MNHNY and CDR2 is SVGAGI (reference sequence). The germline V and J ends were trimmed by 7 bases and 1 base, with 13 bases remaining between them. CDR3 coding DNA: TGTGCCAGCACCCCAGGATCTGCGAACACTGAAGCTTTCTTT. This translates into CASTPGSANTEAFF.

J is TRBJ1-2 and V is TRBV19; D not certain. Trimming took off 8 bases at V and 4 bases at J, with 14 bases between the two ends. This CDR3 spans 13 amino acids. Germline CDR1 LNHDA, CDR2 SQIVND (reference sequence). CDR3 DNA: TGTGCCAGTGGTAAGGCGGAGACCTATGGCTACACCTTC. It specifies CASGKAETYGYTF.

The chain carries TRBV19 and TRBJ2-7, with D tentatively TRBD1 (6 bases). The CDR3 is made up of 15 amino acids. Trimming shortened V by 6 bases and J by 0 bases, and 15 bases separated the two germline ends. CDR1 and CDR2 from the germline V gene are LNHDA and SQIVND (reference sequence). The CDR3 coding sequence is TGTGCCAGTAGCGATACAGGGATGGTCTCCTACGAGCAGTACTTC. Translating it yields CASSDTGMVSYEQYF. Supplemented by reference TRBV19 and TRBJ2-7, the full variable domain reads DGGITQSPKYLFRKEGQNVTLSCEQNLNHDAMYWYRQDPGQGLRLIYYSQIVNDFQKGDIAEGYSVSREKKESFPLTVTSAQKNPTAFYLCASSDTGMVSYEQYFGPGTRLTVT.

This sequence joins TRBV7-2 and TRBJ1-1; 8 bases match TRBD1. Trimming at V came to 7 bases and at J to 1 base, leaving 5 bases not matched to a gene. The CDR3 is 14 amino acids. Germline V gives CDR1 SGHTA, CDR2 FQGNSA. The CDR3, as DNA: TGTGCCAGCAACTCCCAGGGGGCGAACACTGAAGCTTTCTTT. This encodes CASNSQGANTEAFF.

The chain is built from TRBV2 and TRBJ2-1; TRBD2 matches at 8 bases. V was pared by 0 bases and J by 2 bases, with 0 bases of the junction left unmatched. Per the germline V gene, CDR1 is SNHLY and CDR2 is FYNNEI. The CDR3 loop spans 15 amino acids. In DNA, the CDR3 is TGTGCCAGCAGTGAAGCGGGACTAGCCTACAATGAGCAGTTCTTC. This encodes CASSEAGLAYNEQFF.